This TCR beta chain was observed in a study of cytomegalovirus exposure and HLA in healthy donors. Study outcomes and limitations: The study listed under 200 cytomegalovirus-associated TCR beta chains. It was reportedly the case that the classifier diagnosed cytomegalovirus status with high specificity and sensitivity.

Concerning this clone: As yet, its antigen is unknown.

Trimming removed 2 bases from V and 3 bases from J, with 7 bases in between. The CDR3 totals 13 residues. Germline CDR1 LGHNA, CDR2 YSLEER. These donors were members of the approximately 120-subject validation cohort, a group separate from the approximately 670-subject first cohort. TCRdb's table, derived via immunoSEQ multiplex PCR, lists solely in-frame clones and lacks some. Of under 350,000 clones listed, about 86% were seen once; the top ten hold roughly 0.99%. The sequence was obtained from a young woman in good health and CMV-seronegative. The gene calls are TRBV4-3 and TRBJ1-1; D is perhaps TRBD1 (5 bases). The specimen was PBMCs. The DNA of the CDR3 is TGCGCCAGCAGCCAATCAGGGTACACTGAAGCTTTCTTT. This encodes CASSQSGYTEAFF.